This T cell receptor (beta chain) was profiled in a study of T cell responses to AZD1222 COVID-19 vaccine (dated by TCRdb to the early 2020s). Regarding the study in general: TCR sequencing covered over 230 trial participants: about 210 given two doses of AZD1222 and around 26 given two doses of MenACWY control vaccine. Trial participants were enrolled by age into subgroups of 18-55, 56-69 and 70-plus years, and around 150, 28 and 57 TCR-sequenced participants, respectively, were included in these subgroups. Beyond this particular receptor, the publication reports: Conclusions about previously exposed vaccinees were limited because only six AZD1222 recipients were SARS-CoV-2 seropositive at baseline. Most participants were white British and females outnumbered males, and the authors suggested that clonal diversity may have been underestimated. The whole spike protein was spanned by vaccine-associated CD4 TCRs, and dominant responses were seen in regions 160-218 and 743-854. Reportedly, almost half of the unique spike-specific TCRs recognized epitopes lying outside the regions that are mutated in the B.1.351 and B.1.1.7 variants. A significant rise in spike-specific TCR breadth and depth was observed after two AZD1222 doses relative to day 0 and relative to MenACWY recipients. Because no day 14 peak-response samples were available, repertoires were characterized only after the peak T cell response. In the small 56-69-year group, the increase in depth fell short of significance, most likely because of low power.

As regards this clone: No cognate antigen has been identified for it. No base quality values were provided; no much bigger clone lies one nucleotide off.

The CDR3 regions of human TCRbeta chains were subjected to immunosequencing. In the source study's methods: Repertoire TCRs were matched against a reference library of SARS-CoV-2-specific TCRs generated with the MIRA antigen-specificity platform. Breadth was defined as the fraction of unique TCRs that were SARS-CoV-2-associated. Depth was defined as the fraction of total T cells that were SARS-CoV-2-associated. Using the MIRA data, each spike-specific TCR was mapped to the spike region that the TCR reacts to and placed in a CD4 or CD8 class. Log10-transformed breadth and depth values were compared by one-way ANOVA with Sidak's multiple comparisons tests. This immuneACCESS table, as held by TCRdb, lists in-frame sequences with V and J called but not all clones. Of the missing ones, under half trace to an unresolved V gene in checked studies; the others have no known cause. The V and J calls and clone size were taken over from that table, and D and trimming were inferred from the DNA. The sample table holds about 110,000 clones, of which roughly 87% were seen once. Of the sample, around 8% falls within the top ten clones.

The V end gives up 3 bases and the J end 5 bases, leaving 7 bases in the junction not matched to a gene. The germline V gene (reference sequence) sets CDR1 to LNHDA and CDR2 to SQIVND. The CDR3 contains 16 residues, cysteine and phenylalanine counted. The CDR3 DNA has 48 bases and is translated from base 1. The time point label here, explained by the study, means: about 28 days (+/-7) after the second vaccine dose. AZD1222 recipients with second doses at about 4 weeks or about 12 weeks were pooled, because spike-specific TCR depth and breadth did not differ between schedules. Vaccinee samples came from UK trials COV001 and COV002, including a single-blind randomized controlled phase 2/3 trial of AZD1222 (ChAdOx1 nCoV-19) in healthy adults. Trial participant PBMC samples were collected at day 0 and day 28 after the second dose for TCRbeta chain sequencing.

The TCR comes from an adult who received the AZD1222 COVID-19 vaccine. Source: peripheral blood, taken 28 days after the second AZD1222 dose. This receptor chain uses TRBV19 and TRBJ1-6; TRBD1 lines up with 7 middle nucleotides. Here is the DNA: TGTGCCAGTAGTATTAACCCGACAGGGAATAATTCACCCCTCCACTTT. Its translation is CASSINPTGNNSPLHF.